The source of this T cell receptor beta chain is a study of T-cell reconstitution after alpha-beta-depleted transplantation in children (dated by TCRdb to about 2016). Describing the broader study: T-cell immune reconstitution after TCRalphabeta/CD19-depleted allogeneic hematopoietic cell transplantation in children was quantitatively tracked in the study by means of TCR repertoire profiling.

To prepare the library, PCR was applied. The sequencer listed for this sample is Illumina HiSeq 2500. TCR libraries were prepared with molecular barcoding, using unique molecular identifiers to normalize TCRbeta repertoire quantification. TCRdb ran its own pipeline on the public reads, namely fastp trimming at Q25 and MiXCR clone calling, and kept in-frame beta chains. One record per CDR3 amino acid sequence lists the most common genes and DNA. Within this sample are hundreds of thousands of distinct CDR3 sequences, with around 9.6% of them counted one time only. The top ten constitute approximately 6.2% of the sample. This clonotype was recorded at least ten times. No antigen is known for it. Per-base qualities were not stored, and no clone one base away is much larger. The CDR3 covers 16 residues, taking in both the cysteine and the phenylalanine. Just the 48-base CDR3 DNA is kept, in frame starting at base 1. The junction shows trimming of 5 bases on V and 0 bases on J, plus 17 bases between the germline ends. The germline V gene yields SGHTA for CDR1 and FQGNSA for CDR2.

The receptor chain draws on TRBV7-2 and TRBJ2-7, with a tentative D gene TRBD2 over 6 matching bases. The TCR comes from a human donor who donated a stem cell graft to a child with acute lymphoblastic leukemia. The sequences come from PBMCs from the stem cell graft donor, collected from the stem cell graft. The DNA sequence is as follows: TGTGCCAGCAGCCGTAGCGGTGGGGAGCCCTCCTACGAGCAGTACTTC. It encodes CASSRSGGEPSYEQYF. With the portions outside the CDR3 filled from the reference TRBV7-2 and TRBJ2-7 genes, the complete variable region becomes GAGVSQSPSNKVTEKGKDVELRCDPISGHTALYWYRQSLGQGLEFLIYFQGNSAPDKSGLPSDRFSAERTGGSVSTLTIQRTQQEDSAVYLCASSRSGGEPSYEQYFGPGTRLTVT.